This T cell receptor (beta chain) stems from a study of shared clonotypes between healthy human individuals. The CDR3 has 15 amino acids. Trimming cost V 4 bases and J 2 bases; bases outside gene matches: 2. Germline loops: CDR1 KGHSH, CDR2 LQKENI. Assay: immunoSEQ multiplex PCR; the TCRdb copy retains only in-frame clones and omits some. The repertoire consists of under 600,000 clones, with approximately 95% occurring once and the leading ten covering 0.05% to 0.08%. This clone was seen only a few times. The donor cohort consisted entirely of Caucasian adults residing in Nashville, Tennessee. V gene TRBV18 combines with J gene TRBJ2-2; 9 bases match TRBD1. The specimen sequenced was naive CD4+ T cells sorted from blood. This sample's subset: CD45RA+ positively selected. The sequence came from a woman between 25 and 40 years old in good health. The CDR3 is CASSRQGGNTGELFF. The CDR3 DNA sequence: TGTGCCAGCTCACGACAGGGGGGCAACACCGGGGAGCTGTTTTTT. Looking up the rest from reference TRBV18 and TRBJ2-2 gives the full variable domain: NAGVMQNPRHLVRRRGQEARLRCSPMKGHSHVYWYRQLPEEGLKFMVYLQKENIIDESGMPKERFSAEFPKEGPSILRIQQVVRGDSAAYFCASSRQGGNTGELFFGEGSRLTVL.